Sequencing of this T cell receptor (beta chain) was carried out in a study of beta chain features in type 1 diabetes. The investigators reverse transcribed all of the isolated RNA, so they sequenced expressed TCRB transcripts. Clones were sequenced by immunoSEQ multiplex PCR, and TCRdb holds only the in-frame ones, with some missing. This sample yields over 650,000 clones, of which around 15% are seen a single time; approximately 0.042% belongs to the top ten. The CDR3 is 13 residues long. The V gene lost 5 bases and the J gene lost 6 bases, with 14 bases spanning the gap. Germline V CDR1 and CDR2: SGHTA, FQGNSA. Study-wide results and limits: Cells expressing TCR highly could be over-represented by cDNA sequencing. Shorter TCRB CDR3s, moderately but significantly so, were found in Type 1 diabetes patients in all four CD4+ subsets.

With respect to this clone: Its target is not known.

Populations isolated by sorting all had purity greater than 95%. This rearrangement joins TRBV7-2 to TRBJ2-7; D is uncertain. The specimen sequenced was naive CD4+ T cells from blood. This TCR came from a young man with type 1 diabetes. CDR3 coding DNA: TGTGCCAGCAGCCCGGGTAATAATCGCGAGCAGTACTTC. It translates to CASSPGNNREQYF.